The 12 T cell receptor beta chains listed next were all sequenced from one sample in a study of blood T cell repertoires in COVID-19. Sequencing was performed with immunoSEQ multiplex PCR; in TCRdb, only in-frame clones are kept and a portion is missing. The sample comprises some 100,000 clones, just over 90% of which are singletons, and more than 0.85% rests with the top ten. Specimen: peripheral blood. The receptors were gathered from a man aged 60-69 years with acute or convalescent COVID-19.

This chain links TRBV3-1 (or the pseudogene TRBV3-2) with TRBJ2-5; perhaps TRBD2 as D (7 bases). The CDR3 is 16 amino acids. Looked up from germline, CDR1 is LGHDT and CDR2 is YNNKEL (reference sequence). Trimming left V 5 bases short and J 5 bases short, with 21 bases between. The CDR3: CASSGGAAGPRETQYF. The CDR3 DNA follows: TGTGCCAGCAGCGGGGGCGCAGCGGGGCCCCGGGAGACCCAGTACTTC.

J is TRBJ2-3 and V is TRBV5-4; D is perhaps TRBD2 (6 bases). From germline, CDR1 is SGHNT and CDR2 YYREEE (reference sequence). V lost 2 bases and J 1 base, leaving 23 bases between the germline ends. The CDR3 spans 19 residues. DNA of the CDR3: TGTGCCAGCAGCTTTTCGCGGGATGGCCGCCTCATTGGCACAGATACGCAGTATTTT. This sequence encodes CASSFSRDGRLIGTDTQYF.

This chain links TRBV5-8 with TRBJ2-2; D is perhaps TRBD1 (6 bases). The CDR3 consists of 15 residues. Germline CDR1 SGHTS, CDR2 YDEGEE. V was cut by 8 bases and J by 1 base, with 15 bases left in between. The CDR3 nucleotides are TGTGCCAGTCAATGGACAGCTCGGAACACCGGGGAGCTGTTTTTT. Its translation: CASQWTARNTGELFF.

The gene calls are TRBV30 and TRBJ1-4; 8 nucleotides agree with TRBD1. With 5 bases clipped from V and 8 bases from J, the junction kept 7 bases outside the gene matches. CDR1 GTSNPN and CDR2 SVGIG come from the germline V gene (reference sequence). This CDR3 is built from 13 residues. The CDR3 DNA reads TGTGCCTGGGGGGACAGGTCGGTGGAAAAACTGTTTTTT. Translated: CAWGDRSVEKLFF.

The chain uses TRBV7-6 and TRBJ2-3; 7 bases are shared with TRBD1. This CDR3 region has 15 residues. Germline V gives CDR1 SGHVS, CDR2 FNYEAQ. V trimming: 0 bases; J trimming: 5 bases; junction bases outside the gene matches: 5. CDR3 in DNA: TGTGCCAGCAGCTTAGCGCGACAGGGTGTAGATACGCAGTATTTT. Its protein product is CASSLARQGVDTQYF.

The rearrangement joins TRBV4-2 to TRBJ2-1, with 10 bases matching TRBD2. With V trimmed by 3 bases and J by 5 bases, 7 bases remained unmatched. CDR1 and CDR2 (germline): LGHNA, YNFKEQ. CDR3 length: 16 amino acids. The CDR3, as DNA: TGTGCCAGCAGCCAGGAGGGGACTAGCGCCCACAATGAGCAGTTCTTC. Encoded protein: CASSQEGTSAHNEQFF.

This clone has just one count. V and J are TRBV27 and TRBJ2-3; the match to TRBD1 covers 9 bases. This CDR3 spans 16 amino acids. Unmatched junction bases numbered 8, after V lost 5 bases and J lost 2 bases. The germline CDR1 and CDR2 sequences are MNHEY and SMNVEV (reference sequence). CDR3 loop: CASSPWTGASTDTQYF. DNA for the CDR3: TGTGCCAGCAGTCCATGGACAGGGGCATCCACAGATACGCAGTATTTT.

This clone has only one observation. This chain uses TRBV29-1 with TRBJ1-1; the D is unclear. This CDR3 region has 13 residues. The germline gives CDR1 SQVTM, CDR2 ANQGSEA. V was shortened by 7 bases and J by 5 bases, with 17 bases between the two germline ends. This chain's CDR3 is CSAGPHGLTEAFF. CDR3 bases: TGCAGCGCCGGGCCCCACGGACTAACTGAAGCTTTCTTT.

In this sample, this clone turned up a few times. The J gene is TRBJ1-4, the V gene TRBV5-5, with a tentative D call TRBD1 (5 bases). The germline V gene has CDR1 SGHKS and CDR2 YYEKEE (reference sequence). This CDR3 contains 14 residues. Trimming took off 0 bases at V and 7 bases at J, with 10 bases between the two ends. Written as DNA, the CDR3 is TGTGCCAGCAGCTTGGATCCCGGGGGTGAAAAACTGTTTTTT. Translation gives CASSLDPGGEKLFF.

The genes are TRBV12-3 or TRBV12-4 and TRBJ2-3; D perhaps matches TRBD1 (5 bases). V was clipped by 7 bases and J by 7 bases, with 9 bases between them. This CDR3 has 11 residues. Here the CDR3 reads CASNAGNTQYF. CDR3 sequence (DNA): TGTGCCAGCAATGCAGGGAATACGCAGTATTTT.

This chain links TRBV7-8 with TRBJ2-2; possibly TRBD2 for D (5 bases). Trimming left V 4 bases short and J 2 bases short, with 11 bases between. This CDR3 has 15 residues. Germline values: CDR1 SGHVS, CDR2 FQNEAQ. This CDR3 reads CASSSPGGNTGELFF. CDR3 coding DNA: TGTGCCAGCAGCTCCCCAGGAGGAAACACCGGGGAGCTGTTTTTT.

This clone was observed a single time. One end of the junction varies from germline; a read error may be responsible. The V call is TRBV30, the J call TRBJ2-3; TRBD2 agrees at 8 bases. Germline V gene data show CDR1 as GTSNPN and CDR2 as SVGIG (reference sequence). CDR3 length equals 14 residues. This CDR3 reads CAWNILADTNTQYF. CDR3 DNA sequence: TGTGCCTGGAATATACTAGCGGACACAAATACGCAGTATTTT.